Shown below are 20 T cell receptor beta chains from a single sample sequenced in a study of blood T cell repertoires in COVID-19. The protocol was immunoSEQ multiplex PCR, while the TCRdb copy is restricted to in-frame clones and leaves out a portion. This repertoire shows fewer than 200,000 clones, less than 80% found once; its top ten account for around 20%. Sequencing was carried out using PBMCs or T cells enriched from blood (not recorded which). Receptors originate from a woman aged 70-85 years in a cohort exposed to, infected with or recovered from COVID-19 (not recorded which).

The chain couples TRBV5-6 to TRBJ2-7; D perhaps matches TRBD1 (6 bases). This CDR3 contains 14 residues. Germline V CDR1 and CDR2: SGHDT, YYEEEE. The V end was cut by 2 bases, the J end by 1 base, with 10 bases between. The CDR3 DNA follows: TGTGCCAGCAGCTTACCCGGGACATCCTACGAGCAGTACTTC. It yields the protein CASSLPGTSYEQYF.

The chain recombines TRBV7-2 with TRBJ2-1; 10 bases match TRBD2. The CDR3 loop spans 18 amino acids. After removal of 0 bases from V and 3 bases from J, the junction contained 8 bases not matched to a gene. CDR1 is SGHTA, CDR2 FQGNSA, per germline. In nucleotides, the CDR3 is TGTGCCAGCAGCTTAGCCCCCCTTCTAGCGGGAGTCTACAATGAGCAGTTCTTC. As protein: CASSLAPLLAGVYNEQFF.

This chain connects TRBV7-9 to TRBJ1-6, with 7 bases fitting TRBD1. This CDR3 has 13 residues. V lost 1 base to trimming and J lost 12 bases; unmatched junction nucleotides: 3. CDR1 is SEHNR and CDR2 is FQNEAQ in the germline V gene (reference sequence). Here the CDR3 reads CASSLGQGGPLHF. The CDR3 nucleotides are TGTGCCAGCAGCTTAGGACAGGGTGGACCCCTCCACTTT.

The CDR3 is CASSPSGYPGANVLTF. As DNA, the CDR3 is TGTGCCAGCAGTCCATCAGGGTACCCTGGGGCCAACGTCCTGACTTTC. The chain has TRBV28 and TRBJ2-6, with a weak D call TRBD1 (5 bases). The germline V and J ends were trimmed by 5 bases and 2 bases, with 13 bases remaining between them. The germline V gene encodes CDR1 MDHEN and CDR2 SYDVKM. The CDR3 has 16 residues.

This clone has more than one count but fewer than ten. V and J are TRBV5-1 and TRBJ2-2; no definite D call. This CDR3 contains 16 residues. Germline CDR1 SGHRS, CDR2 YFSETQ. With 3 bases removed from V and 7 bases from J, the gap between germline ends came to 19 bases. DNA for the CDR3: TGCGCCAGCAGCTCCCCATTCTCGACCGGCGGCGGGGAGCTGTTTTTT. It is translated as CASSSPFSTGGGELFF.

The chain has TRBV24-1 and TRBJ2-7; D gene unclear. CDR1 is KGHDR and CDR2 is SFDVKD in the germline V gene. Between the trimmed V and J ends, which lost 4 bases and 4 bases, there was a span of 13 bases. The CDR3 covers 14 residues. CDR3 nucleotide sequence: TGTGCCACCAGTGACCCTTCGACTGCTTACGAGCAGTACTTC. Residues: CATSDPSTAYEQYF.

The rearrangement links TRBV29-1 to TRBJ2-7; TRBD2 matches 10 bases. J lost 5 bases, V lost 6 bases, and 13 bases had no gene match. The length of the CDR3 is 15 residues. CDR1 SQVTM and CDR2 ANQGSEA come from the germline V gene. The CDR3 spells CSVGTSAAWLNEQYF. The CDR3 nucleotides read TGCAGCGTAGGGACTAGCGCTGCTTGGTTGAACGAGCAGTACTTC.

The chain couples TRBV7-2 to TRBJ2-5, with D maybe TRBD2 (6 bases). Trimming stripped 5 bases from V and 4 bases from J, with 11 bases between. The CDR3 consists of 13 residues. The germline gives CDR1 SGHTA, CDR2 FQGNSA. CDR3: CASSLSAGETQYF. CDR3 sequence (DNA): TGTGCCAGCAGCCTCTCAGCGGGAGAGACCCAGTACTTC.

The chain has TRBV12-3 or TRBV12-4 and TRBJ2-3; D unclear. There are 12 residues in the CDR3. V was cut by 3 bases and J by 6 bases, with 7 bases left in between. The CDR3 DNA follows: TGTGCCAGCAGTTTGAGTCTTGATACGCAGTATTTT. Translating gives CASSLSLDTQYF.

The chain couples TRBV27 to TRBJ1-2, with a tentative D call TRBD1 (5 bases). The length of the CDR3 is 14 residues. Germline CDR1 MNHEY, CDR2 SMNVEV (reference sequence). The V end was cut by 2 bases, the J end by 2 bases, with 9 bases between. Here the CDR3 DNA reads TGTGCCAGCAGTTTAGGGGCCCTCAACTATGGCTACACCTTC. Translated, it gives CASSLGALNYGYTF.

On this clone itself: The sample contains more than one DNA sequence encoding this CDR3. The chain recombines TRBV4-2 with TRBJ2-7, with D possibly TRBD1 on 6 matching bases. V lost 0 bases and J 3 bases, leaving 9 bases between the germline ends. CDR1 LGHNA and CDR2 YNFKEQ come from the germline V gene. The CDR3 totals 14 residues. The CDR3 region has the DNA TGTGCCAGCAGCCAAGACAGGGGTCGCTACGAGCAGTACTTC. Its protein product is CASSQDRGRYEQYF.

The rearrangement joins TRBV7-2 to TRBJ1-5; possible D gene TRBD1, 5 bases. Trimming pared 1 base from V and 7 bases from J, leaving 11 bases between. CDR1 is SGHTA and CDR2 is FQGNSA in the germline V gene. The CDR3 contains 14 residues. The DNA for the CDR3 is TGTGCCAGCAGCTTAGGTGGGAGGGGCCAGCCCCAGCATTTT. It yields the protein CASSLGGRGQPQHF.

The J gene is TRBJ1-1, the V gene TRBV18; the match to TRBD1 covers 8 bases. The J segment lost 4 bases and the V segment lost 10 bases, leaving 8 bases of the junction unmatched. The CDR3 spans 13 residues. Germline CDR1 and CDR2: KGHSH and LQKENI. The CDR3 here is CAMRQGLGTEAFF. Written as DNA, the CDR3 is TGTGCCATGCGACAGGGGTTGGGCACTGAAGCTTTCTTT. Using reference TRBV18 and TRBJ1-1 for the parts outside the CDR3, the full variable domain is NAGVMQNPRHLVRRRGQEARLRCSPMKGHSHVYWYRQLPEEGLKFMVYLQKENIIDESGMPKERFSAEFPKEGPSILRIQQVVRGDSAAYFCAMRQGLGTEAFFGQGTRLTVV.

J is TRBJ1-2 and V is TRBV7-8; 7 nucleotides match TRBD1. The germline gives CDR1 SGHVS, CDR2 FQNEAQ. The CDR3 sequence is 18 residues long. V shed 1 base, J shed 3 bases, and the junction held 14 bases outside the gene matches. The chain's CDR3 is CASSLGMGQSISYYGYTF. The CDR3 coding sequence is TGTGCCAGCAGCTTAGGAATGGGACAGAGTATTTCATACTATGGCTACACCTTC.

The CDR3 DNA is TGTGCCAGCAGCCTCGGACTGGCGGCCGGGGAGCTGTTTTTT. It encodes CASSLGLAAGELFF. The rearrangement joins TRBV7-3 to TRBJ2-2; possibly TRBD2 for D (5 bases). The germline V and J ends were trimmed by 5 bases and 6 bases, with 13 bases remaining between them. Germline CDR1 and CDR2: SGHTA and FQGTGA. The CDR3 contains 14 residues. Combining the CDR3 with reference TRBV7-3 and TRBJ2-2 gives the whole variable domain GAGVSQTPSNKVTEKGKYVELRCDPISGHTALYWYRQSLGQGPEFLIYFQGTGAADDSGLPNDRFFAVRPEGSVSTLKIQRTERGDSAVYLCASSLGLAAGELFFGEGSRLTVL.

This rearrangement joins TRBV5-1 to TRBJ2-5, with 7 bases lining up with TRBD2. V was pared by 0 bases and J by 4 bases, with 9 bases of the junction left unmatched. This CDR3 spans 16 amino acids. Germline V gene data show CDR1 as SGHRS and CDR2 as YFSETQ. This chain's CDR3 is CASSLAGRAGPETQYF. The CDR3 DNA reads TGCGCCAGCAGCTTGGCGGGCCGAGCGGGGCCAGAGACCCAGTACTTC.

This chain links TRBV7-3 with TRBJ1-1, with no clear D. The V gene lost 0 bases and the J gene lost 0 bases, with 11 bases spanning the gap. Germline V gene sequence: CDR1 SGHTA, CDR2 FQGTGA. This CDR3 contains 16 residues. This CDR3 reads CASSLTPAGLNTEAFF. CDR3 nucleotides: TGTGCCAGCAGCTTAACCCCTGCGGGGTTGAACACTGAAGCTTTCTTT.

This chain joins TRBV27 and TRBJ2-1, with 10 bases that match TRBD2. Trimming at V came to 2 bases and at J to 10 bases, leaving 8 bases not matched to a gene. CDR1 and CDR2 from the germline V gene are MNHEY and SMNVEV (reference sequence). The CDR3 spans 15 residues. The CDR3 DNA reads as TGTGCCAGCAGTTTAGCGCTAGCGGGAGTTGGGGAGCAGTTCTTC. Amino acid sequence: CASSLALAGVGEQFF.

This rearrangement joins TRBV5-1 to TRBJ1-3, with D maybe TRBD1 (6 bases). The CDR3 extends over 13 amino acids. CDR1 and CDR2 (germline): SGHRS, YFSETQ. Trimming shortened V by 7 bases and J by 0 bases, and 8 bases separated the two germline ends. In DNA, the CDR3 is TGCGCCAGCCGGACAGTCTCTGGAAACACCATATATTTT. Translated, it gives CASRTVSGNTIYF.

This clone was counted once. The genes are TRBV7-9 and TRBJ2-3; 14 bases agree with TRBD2. CDR1 is SEHNR, CDR2 FQNEAQ, per germline (reference sequence). The CDR3 is made up of 16 amino acids. V was clipped by 5 bases and J by 3 bases; unmatched bases: 4. CDR3 sequence (DNA): TGTGCCAGCAGCCCAGGACTAGCGGGAGGTACAGATACGCAGTATTTT. Its protein is CASSPGLAGGTDTQYF. Full variable domain (outside the CDR3, taken from reference TRBV7-9 and TRBJ2-3): DTGVSQNPRHKITKRGQNVTFRCDPISEHNRLYWYRQTLGQGPEFLTYFQNEAQLEKSRLLSDRFSAERPKGSFSTLEIQRTEQGDSAMYLCASSPGLAGGTDTQYFGPGTRLTVL.